The clone carrying this TCR beta chain has more than one count but fewer than ten. What it recognizes is unknown. The CDR3 runs 14 residues. After removal of 5 bases from V and 5 bases from J, the junction contained 7 bases not matched to a gene. The germline V gene encodes CDR1 SGDLS and CDR2 YYNGEE. The source of the sample is a study of post-analysis software for immune sequencing data. For the study at large: Patients with relapsing-remitting, secondary progressive and progressive-relapsing multiple sclerosis courses were all represented. Overall study findings and caveats: For normalized Chao1 diversity, multiple sclerosis patients scored significantly lower than controls did. With TRBV5-6, TRBV5-1 and TRBV20-1 included, roughly five TRBV segments were more frequent in patients than in controls. Co-batched samples clustered tightly together by F measure.

Included in the TCR beta cDNA libraries were unique molecular identifiers. T cells, roughly 0.9 to 11 million of them, yielded roughly 0.5 million cDNA molecules. TCRdb called the PCR reads again in MiXCR, with one record for every CDR3 protein. The sample shows roughly 400,000 distinct CDR3 sequences, approximately 42% of them seen only once. The sequence came from a girl aged 2-10 years with multiple sclerosis. The specimen was blood. The chain couples TRBV9 to TRBJ2-5; TRBD1 matches 9 bases. CDR3 sequence: CASSLGQGRETQYF. Here the CDR3 DNA reads TGTGCCAGCAGTCTCGGACAGGGGAGGGAGACCCAGTACTTC.